The rows below give T cell receptor beta chains drawn from one sample of a study of blood T cell repertoires in COVID-19. Measured with immunoSEQ multiplex PCR; TCRdb has only the in-frame clones, and not every one. The table lists a few hundred thousand clones, 90% of them singletons, with 2.1% in the top ten. The sequencing sample was made of peripheral blood. The receptors derive from a woman aged 55-75 years with COVID-19, enrolled during active disease. Both conserved end residues are part of each CDR3. Not all rows give a size; the values are once, few, many and, for expanded clones, a class.

>TRBV9|14|-
CASSVRQDPYEQYF
>TRBV10-1|12|-
CAGRNRGTEAFF
>TRBV30|14|-
CAWGTTVTNEKLFF
>TRBV19|13|-
CASRDSDIYGYTF
>TRBV2|15|-
CASSSDGQGNQPQHF
>TRBV3-1/TRBV3-2|14|-
CASSRRGSSYEQYF
>TRBV6-1|15|-
CASSDRTGVGNGYTF
>TRBV10-3|14|-
CAISVSPTGGQQFF
>TRBV9|14|-
CASSVLASTDTQYF
>TRBV7-9|13|-
CAGSNRYNSPLHF
>TRBV20-1|17|-
CSASTERGAPLYNEQFF
>TRBV4-1|14|-
CASRIELAIGELFF
>TRBV6-1|15|-
CASSEARQGARGYTF
>TRBV19|13|-
CASSMGGDRVQFF
>TRBV6-2/TRBV6-3|15|-
CASSYAQGGDQPQHF
>TRBV3-1/TRBV3-2|12|-
CASSQDLEKLFF
>TRBV7-9|14|few
CASSLEVRDYGYTF
>TRBV4-3|18|-
CASSQGPTSGGAPYEQYF
>TRBV18|13|-
CASSPSGGYEQYF
>TRBV14|15|-
CASSQDRGQITEAFF
>TRBV19|14|-
CASSVQRGVNEQYF
>TRBV4-1|15|-
CASSHNQGTGMLAFF
>TRBV6-2/TRBV6-3|15|-
CASSEPRLYTGELFF
>TRBV19|14|-
CASSTQGRYTEAFF
>TRBV6-1|16|once
CASSVVSPRSGNTIYF
>TRBV5-5|14|-
CASSLGEGVLTAFF
>TRBV29-1|13|-
CSAGREGTGELFF
>TRBV10-1|15|-
CASRPPRDSSYEQYF
>TRBV28|14|-
CASSLVRDRYEQYF
>TRBV6-7|18|-
CATWTGGGHWATNEKLFF
>TRBV6-5|15|-
CASSYRGQANYGYTF
>TRBV6-2/TRBV6-3|17|medium-sized
CASSYSISSGRQETQYF
>TRBV19|14|-
CASSATGGGTEAFF
>TRBV12-3/TRBV12-4|11|once
CASSLVETQYF
>TRBV6-5|14|-
CASSLFPEDQPQHF
>TRBV10-3|16|-
CAIWDGRAGDSYEQYF
>TRBV7-2|15|-
CASSLVPGGQDGYTF
>TRBV6-6|13|-
CASRPTGTKGYTF
>TRBV5-1|15|-
CASSLVQTPAGELFF
>TRBV4-1|17|-
CASSQRFGTEINYGYTF
>TRBV4-1|15|-
CASSQGGDRGLGYTF
>TRBV6-6|16|few
CASSRTGTGGYNEQFF
>TRBV6-2/TRBV6-3|17|-
CASSYGRRVVGNQPQHF
>TRBV7-2|15|once
CASSFTAGAYNEQFF
>TRBV6-1|18|-
CASSEAVFGGGPQETQYF
>TRBV20-1|10|-
CSAQDNGYTF